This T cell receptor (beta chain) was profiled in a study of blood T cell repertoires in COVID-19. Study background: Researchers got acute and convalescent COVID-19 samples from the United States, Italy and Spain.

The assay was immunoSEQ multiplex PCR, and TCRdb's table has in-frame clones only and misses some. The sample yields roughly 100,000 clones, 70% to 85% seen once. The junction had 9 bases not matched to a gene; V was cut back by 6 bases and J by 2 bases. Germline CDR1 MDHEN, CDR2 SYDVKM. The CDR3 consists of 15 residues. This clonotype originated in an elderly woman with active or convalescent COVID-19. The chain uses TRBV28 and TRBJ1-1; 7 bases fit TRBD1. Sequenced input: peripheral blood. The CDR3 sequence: CASRPQGVRNTEAFF. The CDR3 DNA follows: TGTGCCAGCAGACCTCAGGGGGTCCGAAACACTGAAGCTTTCTTT.